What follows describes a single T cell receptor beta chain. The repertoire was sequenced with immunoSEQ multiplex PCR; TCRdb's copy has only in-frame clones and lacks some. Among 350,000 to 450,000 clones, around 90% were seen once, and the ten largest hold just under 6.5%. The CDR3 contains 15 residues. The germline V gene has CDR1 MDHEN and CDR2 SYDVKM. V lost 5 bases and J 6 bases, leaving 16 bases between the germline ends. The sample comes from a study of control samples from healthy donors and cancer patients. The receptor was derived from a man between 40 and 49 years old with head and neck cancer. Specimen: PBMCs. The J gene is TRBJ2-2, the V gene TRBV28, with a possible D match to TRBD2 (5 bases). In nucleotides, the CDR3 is TGTGCCAGCAGTCCCATTCGGGGAACGGCCGGGGAGCTGTTTTTT. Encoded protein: CASSPIRGTAGELFF.